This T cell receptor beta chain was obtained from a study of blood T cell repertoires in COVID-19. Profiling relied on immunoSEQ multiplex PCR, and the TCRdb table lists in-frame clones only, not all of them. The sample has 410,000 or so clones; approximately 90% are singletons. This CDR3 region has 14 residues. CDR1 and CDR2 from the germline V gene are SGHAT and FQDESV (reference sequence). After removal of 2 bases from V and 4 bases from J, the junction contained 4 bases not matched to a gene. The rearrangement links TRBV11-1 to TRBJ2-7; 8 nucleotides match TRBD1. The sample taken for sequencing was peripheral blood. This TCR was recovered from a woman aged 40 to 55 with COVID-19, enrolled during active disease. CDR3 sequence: CASSLKGQGYEQYF. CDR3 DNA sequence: TGTGCCAGCAGCTTAAAAGGACAGGGTTACGAGCAGTACTTC.